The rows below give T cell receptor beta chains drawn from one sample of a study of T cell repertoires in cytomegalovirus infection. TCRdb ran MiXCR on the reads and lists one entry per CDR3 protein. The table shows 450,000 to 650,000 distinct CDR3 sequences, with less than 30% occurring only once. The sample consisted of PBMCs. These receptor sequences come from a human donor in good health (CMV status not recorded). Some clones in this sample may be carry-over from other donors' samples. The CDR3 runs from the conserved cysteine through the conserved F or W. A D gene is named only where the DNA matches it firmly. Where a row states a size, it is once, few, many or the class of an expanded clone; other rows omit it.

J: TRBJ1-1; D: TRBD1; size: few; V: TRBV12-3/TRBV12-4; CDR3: CASSSRGRKTEAFF; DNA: TGTGCCAGCAGTTCCAGGGGGCGAAAAACTGAAGCTTTCTTT
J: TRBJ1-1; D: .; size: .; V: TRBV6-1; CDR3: CASRWYRMNTEAFF; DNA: TGTGCCAGCCGATGGTACCGTATGAACACTGAAGCTTTCTTT
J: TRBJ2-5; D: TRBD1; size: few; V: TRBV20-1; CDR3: CSAKGQGQGRKLQETQYF; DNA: TGCAGTGCCAAGGGGCAGGGACAGGGAAGGAAGCTCCAAGAGACCCAGTACTTC
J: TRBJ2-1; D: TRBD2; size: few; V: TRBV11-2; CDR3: CASSLEFGRGDGAEQFF; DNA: TGTGCCAGCAGCTTAGAGTTTGGCCGGGGGGATGGTGCCGAGCAGTTCTTC
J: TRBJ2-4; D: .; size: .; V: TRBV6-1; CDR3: CASSEHRTLAKNIQYF; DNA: TGTGCCAGCAGCGAACACAGGACTCTAGCCAAAAACATTCAGTACTTC
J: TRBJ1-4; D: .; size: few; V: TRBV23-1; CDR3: CASSQFTEATNEKLFF; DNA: TGCGCCAGCAGTCAATTCACAGAAGCAACTAATGAAAAACTGTTTTTT
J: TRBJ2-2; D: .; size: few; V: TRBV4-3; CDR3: CASSHPPGTRNTGELFF; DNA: TGCGCCAGCAGCCATCCCCCCGGGACCAGAAACACCGGGGAGCTGTTTTTT
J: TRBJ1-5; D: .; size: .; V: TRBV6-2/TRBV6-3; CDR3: CASSYTGRMNQPQHF; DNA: TGTGCCAGCAGTTACACCGGGAGAATGAATCAGCCCCAGCATTTT
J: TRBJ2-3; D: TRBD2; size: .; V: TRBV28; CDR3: CASSFGLADADTQYF; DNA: TGTGCCAGCAGTTTTGGTCTAGCGGATGCAGATACGCAGTATTTT
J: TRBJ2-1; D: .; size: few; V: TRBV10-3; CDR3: CAISAGSVGEEQFF; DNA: TGTGCCATCAGTGCTGGGAGCGTTGGGGAAGAGCAGTTCTTC
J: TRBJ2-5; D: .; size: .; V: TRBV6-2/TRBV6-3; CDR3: CASSYAGYQETQYF; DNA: TGTGCCAGCAGTTACGCCGGGTACCAAGAGACCCAGTACTTC
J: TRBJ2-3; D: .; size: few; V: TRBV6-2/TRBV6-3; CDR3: CASSYLNRGTDTQYF; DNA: TGTGCCAGCAGTTACCTAAACAGAGGAACAGATACGCAGTATTTT
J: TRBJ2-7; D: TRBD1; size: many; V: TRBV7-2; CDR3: CASTADRATYEQYF; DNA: TGTGCCAGCACCGCGGACAGGGCAACCTACGAGCAGTACTTC
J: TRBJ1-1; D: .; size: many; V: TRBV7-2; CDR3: CASSAQGNTEAFF; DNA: TGTGCCAGCAGCGCACAGGGGAACACTGAAGCTTTCTTT
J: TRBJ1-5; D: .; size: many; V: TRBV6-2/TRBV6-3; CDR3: CASSYRGDRFRNQPQHF; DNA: TGTGCCAGCAGTTACCGCGGAGACAGGTTCCGCAATCAGCCCCAGCATTTT
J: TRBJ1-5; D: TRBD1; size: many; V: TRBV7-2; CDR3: CASSSNRGAWQPQHF; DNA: TGTGCCAGCAGCTCAAACAGGGGAGCGTGGCAGCCCCAGCATTTT
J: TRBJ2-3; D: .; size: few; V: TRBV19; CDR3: CASATYEGPAGDTQYF; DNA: TGTGCCAGTGCCACCTACGAAGGTCCCGCGGGGGATACGCAGTATTTT
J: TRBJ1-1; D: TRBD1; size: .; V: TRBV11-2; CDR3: CASSRRGTGMLAGDTEAFF; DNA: TGTGCCAGCAGCCGCCGGGGGACAGGGATGTTAGCAGGGGACACTGAAGCTTTCTTT
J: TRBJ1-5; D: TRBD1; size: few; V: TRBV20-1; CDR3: CSAPTYRGSNQPQHF; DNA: TGCAGTGCTCCGACCTACAGGGGAAGCAATCAGCCCCAGCATTTT
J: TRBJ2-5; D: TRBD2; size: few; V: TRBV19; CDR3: CASSTGTSGRAQETQYF; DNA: TGTGCCAGTAGTACCGGGACTAGCGGGAGGGCGCAAGAGACCCAGTACTTC
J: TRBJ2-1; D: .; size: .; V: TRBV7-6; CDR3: CASSSTPGRNEQFF; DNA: TGTGCCAGCAGCAGCACCCCAGGGAGGAATGAGCAGTTCTTC
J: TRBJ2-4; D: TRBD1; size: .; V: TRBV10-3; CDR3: CAISETSWDRVAQNIQYF; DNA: TGTGCCATCAGCGAAACCTCGTGGGACAGGGTGGCTCAAAACATTCAGTACTTC
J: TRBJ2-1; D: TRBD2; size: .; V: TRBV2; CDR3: CASSDPAGESANEQFF; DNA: TGTGCCAGCAGTGACCCAGCGGGAGAATCGGCCAATGAGCAGTTCTTC
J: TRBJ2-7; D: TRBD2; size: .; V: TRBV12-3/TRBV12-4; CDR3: CASRVSNSGSSEQYF; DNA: TGTGCCAGCAGGGTTTCGAATAGCGGGAGTAGCGAGCAGTACTTC
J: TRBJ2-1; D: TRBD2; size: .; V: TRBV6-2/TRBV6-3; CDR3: CASSYPAGVTYNEQFF; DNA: TGTGCCAGCAGTTACCCAGCGGGAGTGACCTACAATGAGCAGTTCTTC
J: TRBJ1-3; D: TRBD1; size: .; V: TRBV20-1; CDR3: CSATQGAGNTIYF; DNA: TGCAGTGCTACTCAGGGGGCTGGAAACACCATATATTTT
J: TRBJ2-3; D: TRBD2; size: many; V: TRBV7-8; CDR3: CASSLVASGSRADTQYF; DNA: TGTGCCAGCAGCTTAGTGGCTAGCGGGAGCCGGGCAGATACGCAGTATTTT
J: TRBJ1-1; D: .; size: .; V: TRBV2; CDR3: CASSGANTEAFF; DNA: TGTGCCAGCAGTGGTGCGAACACTGAAGCTTTCTTT
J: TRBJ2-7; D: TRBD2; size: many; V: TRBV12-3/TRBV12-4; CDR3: CASSSSGKGSYEQYF; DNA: TGTGCCAGCAGTTCTAGCGGGAAGGGTTCCTACGAGCAGTACTTC
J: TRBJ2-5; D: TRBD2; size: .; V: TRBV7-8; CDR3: CASTREELAETQYF; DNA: TGTGCCAGCACCCGGGAGGAGTTAGCGGAGACCCAGTACTTC